This is a list of T cell receptor beta chains from one sample in a study of T cells in Graves' hyperthyroidism and ophthalmopathy. Each CDR3 protein is one row after TCRdb ran MiXCR on the multiplex PCR reads. Of more than 350,000 distinct CDR3 sequences detected, about 18% appear once; the ten largest clones hold 30% to 40%. The sample was blood. These TCRs come from a woman aged 25 to 39 with Graves' hyperthyroidism that later progressed to Graves' ophthalmopathy. The CDR3 runs from the conserved cysteine through the conserved F or W. The D gene is left open where the match is weak. Not all rows give a size; the values are once, few, many and, for expanded clones, a class.

D,J,size,V,CDR3,DNA
-,TRBJ2-7,many,TRBV18,CASSRLNYEQYF,TGTGCCAGCTCCCGACTGAATTACGAGCAGTACTTC
TRBD2,TRBJ2-1,-,TRBV6-1,CASSEMLLAGEQFF,TGTGCCAGCAGTGAAATGTTGCTAGCGGGAGAGCAGTTCTTC
-,TRBJ1-6,many,TRBV20-1,CSAREGQGNSPLHF,TGCAGTGCTAGAGAGGGGCAGGGGAATTCACCCCTCCACTTT
-,TRBJ2-1,many,TRBV5-1,CASSLLGLIGKLNEQFF,TGCGCCAGCAGCTTGTTAGGGTTAATAGGGAAACTCAATGAGCAGTTCTTC
-,TRBJ2-5,few,TRBV27,CASSLTLGETQYF,TGTGCCAGCAGTTTAACTCTAGGGGAGACCCAGTACTTC
-,TRBJ2-1,-,TRBV19,CASKDTSSSYNEQFF,TGTGCCAGTAAGGACACCTCCTCCTCCTACAATGAGCAGTTCTTC
-,TRBJ2-1,-,TRBV29-1,CSVDWEGDDGNYNEQFF,TGCAGCGTTGATTGGGAAGGAGATGACGGAAACTACAATGAGCAGTTCTTC
-,TRBJ1-2,-,TRBV6-1,CASTHLRDRYGYTF,TGTGCCAGCACCCACCTGCGGGATAGGTATGGCTACACCTTC
-,TRBJ1-5,many,TRBV6-6,CASSYAEQPQHF,TGTGCCAGCAGTTACGCTGAACAGCCCCAGCATTTT
-,TRBJ2-1,many,TRBV27,CASSFSSYNEQFF,TGTGCCAGCAGTTTCTCCTCCTACAATGAGCAGTTCTTC
TRBD2,TRBJ2-5,many,TRBV20-1,CSASTSSGMKTQYF,TGCAGTGCTAGTACTTCTAGCGGGATGAAGACCCAGTACTTC
TRBD2,TRBJ2-1,many,TRBV28,CASSSLAGGFNEQFF,TGTGCCAGCAGTTCATTAGCGGGAGGTTTCAATGAGCAGTTCTTC
-,TRBJ1-3,once,TRBV20-1,CSAYIPGDGNTIYF,TGCAGTGCTTATATCCCGGGGGACGGAAACACCATATATTTT
-,TRBJ1-2,many,TRBV6-1,CASHRSQGGYGYTF,TGTGCCAGCCACCGAAGTCAGGGCGGCTATGGCTACACCTTC
-,TRBJ1-2,few,TRBV29-1,CSVEDFARRYGYTF,TGCAGCGTTGAAGATTTTGCTAGGCGGTATGGCTACACCTTC
-,TRBJ2-7,-,TRBV6-2/TRBV6-3,CASSLTVSYEQYF,TGTGCCAGCAGTCTGACAGTATCCTACGAGCAGTACTTC
TRBD1,TRBJ1-2,-,TRBV6-1,CASSPKTGQGGYTF,TGTGCCAGCAGTCCCAAGACAGGGCAGGGTGGCTACACCTTC